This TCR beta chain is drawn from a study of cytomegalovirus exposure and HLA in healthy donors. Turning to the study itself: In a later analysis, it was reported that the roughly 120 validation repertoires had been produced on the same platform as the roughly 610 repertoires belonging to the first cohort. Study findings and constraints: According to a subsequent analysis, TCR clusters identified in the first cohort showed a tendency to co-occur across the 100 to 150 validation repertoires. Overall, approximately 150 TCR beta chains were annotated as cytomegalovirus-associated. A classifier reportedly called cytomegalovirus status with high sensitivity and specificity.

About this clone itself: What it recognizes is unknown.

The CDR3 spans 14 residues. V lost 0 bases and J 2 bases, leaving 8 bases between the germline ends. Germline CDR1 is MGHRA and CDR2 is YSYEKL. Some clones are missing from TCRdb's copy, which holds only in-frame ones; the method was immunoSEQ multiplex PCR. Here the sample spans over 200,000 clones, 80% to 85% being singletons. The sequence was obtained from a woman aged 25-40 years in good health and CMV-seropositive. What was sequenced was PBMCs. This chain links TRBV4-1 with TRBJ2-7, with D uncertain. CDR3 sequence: CASSQEWPTYEQYF. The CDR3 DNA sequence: TGCGCCAGCAGCCAAGAATGGCCTACCTACGAGCAGTACTTC.